The T cell receptor beta chain described here comes from a study of tumour-infiltrating T cells in Burkitt lymphoma. Across the study: All epidemiological Burkitt lymphoma subtypes were represented in the cohort.

Some clones are missing from TCRdb's copy, which holds only in-frame ones; the method was immunoSEQ multiplex PCR. The sample holds about 2,200 clones, roughly 15% seen once. This clone was seen only a few times. This CDR3 spans 15 amino acids. Trimming took off 0 bases at V and 2 bases at J, with 11 bases between the two ends. Germline V lookup: CDR1 MGHRA, CDR2 YSYEKL. This sequence joins TRBV4-1 and TRBJ2-7; a weak D match, TRBD2 (6 bases). This TCR derives from a human donor with Burkitt lymphoma. The sample taken for sequencing was tumor tissue. The CDR3, as DNA: TGCGCCAGCAGCCAAGAGGCTAGCGCAACCTACGAGCAGTACTTC. Translating gives CASSQEASATYEQYF.